This TCR beta chain was documented in a study of control samples from healthy donors and cancer patients. Method: immunoSEQ multiplex PCR; TCRdb's copy keeps in-frame clones and lacks some. This sample has about 150,000 clones, with under 95% found just once. The CDR3 contains 15 residues. Germline assignment: CDR1 SGHTA and CDR2 FQGNSA. Trimming pared 1 base from V and 6 bases from J, leaving 14 bases between. The sample was blood. The chain couples TRBV7-2 to TRBJ2-3; TRBD1 or TRBD2 may be the D gene (5 bases each). This receptor was identified in a man aged 18 to 30 in good health. The CDR3 coding sequence is TGTGCCAGCAGCTTAGTCAGGGCGGGTGCCGATACGCAGTATTTT. Translated, it gives CASSLVRAGADTQYF.